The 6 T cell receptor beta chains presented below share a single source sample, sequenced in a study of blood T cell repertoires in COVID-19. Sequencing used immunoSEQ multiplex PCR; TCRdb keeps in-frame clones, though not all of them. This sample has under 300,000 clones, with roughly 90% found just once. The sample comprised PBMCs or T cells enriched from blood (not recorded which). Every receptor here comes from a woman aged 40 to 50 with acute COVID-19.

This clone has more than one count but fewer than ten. The CDR3 region has the DNA TGTGCCAGCAGTTTTCCAGGGTCTTATGGCTACACCTTC. Encoded protein: CASSFPGSYGYTF. The chain uses TRBV28 and TRBJ1-2; perhaps TRBD1 as D (5 bases). CDR3 length equals 13 residues. Trimming took off 3 bases at V and 5 bases at J, with 10 bases between the two ends. Germline CDR1 is MDHEN and CDR2 is SYDVKM.

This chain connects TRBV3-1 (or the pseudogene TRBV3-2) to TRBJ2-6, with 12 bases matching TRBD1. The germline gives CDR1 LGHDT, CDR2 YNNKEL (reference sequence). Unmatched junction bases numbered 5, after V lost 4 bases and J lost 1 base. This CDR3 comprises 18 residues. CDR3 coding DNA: TGTGCCAGCAGCCTCCGGGACAGGGGGCGATCTGGGGCCAACGTCCTGACTTTC. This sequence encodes CASSLRDRGRSGANVLTF.

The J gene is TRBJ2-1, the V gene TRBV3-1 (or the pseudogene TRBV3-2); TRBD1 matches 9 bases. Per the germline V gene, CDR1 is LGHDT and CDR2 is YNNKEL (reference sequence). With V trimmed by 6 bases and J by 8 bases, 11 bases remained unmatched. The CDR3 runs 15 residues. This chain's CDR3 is CASSQPGQGVDEQFF. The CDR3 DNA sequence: TGTGCCAGCAGTCAACCGGGACAGGGTGTCGATGAGCAGTTCTTC.

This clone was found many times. The CDR3 here is CASSRLSGNTIYF. In nucleotides, the CDR3 is TGTGCCAGCAGCCGTTTATCTGGAAACACCATATATTTT. This sequence joins TRBV5-4 and TRBJ1-3; no reliable D call. The length of the CDR3 is 13 residues. V gave up 4 bases and J gave up 1 base, with 6 bases separating them. The germline CDR1 and CDR2 sequences are SGHNT and YYREEE (reference sequence).

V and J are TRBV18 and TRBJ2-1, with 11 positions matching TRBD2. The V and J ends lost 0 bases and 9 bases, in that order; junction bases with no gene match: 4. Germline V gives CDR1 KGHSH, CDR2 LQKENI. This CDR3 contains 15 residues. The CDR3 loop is CASSPPGLAAGEQFF. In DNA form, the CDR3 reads TGTGCCAGCTCACCACCGGGACTAGCGGCGGGTGAGCAGTTCTTC.

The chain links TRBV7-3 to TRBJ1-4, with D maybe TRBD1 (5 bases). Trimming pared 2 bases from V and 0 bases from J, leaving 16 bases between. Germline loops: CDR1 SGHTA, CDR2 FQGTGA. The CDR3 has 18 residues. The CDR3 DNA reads TGTGCCAGCAGCTTACCCTGGGGGGGACGGGCAACTAATGAAAAACTGTTTTTT. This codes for CASSLPWGGRATNEKLFF.